A selection of T cell receptor beta chains follows, all from one sample in a study of T-cell memory formation after mild COVID-19. TCRdb fed the 5' RACE reads into MiXCR, producing one record per CDR3 protein. The sample includes 470,000 or so distinct CDR3 sequences, 20% of them seen just once. The sample consisted of PBMCs or a T cell subset sorted from them (not recorded which). The receptor source for this set is an adult woman who had mild COVID-19 (a few samples of this study predate the infection). Cell type and time point are not known. CDR3s include the opening cysteine and the closing phenylalanine or tryptophan. Each record gives: J gene, D gene, clone size, V gene, CDR3 protein, CDR3 DNA. A D gene is named only where the DNA matches it firmly. A row's size may be missing; if present it is once, few, many or a size class.

>TRBJ2-2|TRBD2|-|TRBV19
CASSDPGLITGELFF
TGTGCCAGTAGTGACCCGGGACTAATCACCGGGGAGCTGTTTTTT
>TRBJ1-5|-|-|TRBV6-6
CASSPRGVNNQPQHF
TGTGCCAGCAGTCCCCGAGGAGTGAACAATCAGCCCCAGCATTTT
>TRBJ1-5|-|-|TRBV27
CASGPYSNQPQHF
TGTGCCAGCGGACCGTATAGCAATCAGCCCCAGCATTTT
>TRBJ2-1|TRBD2|-|TRBV20-1
CSVGTSGDPYNEQFF
TGCAGTGTCGGGACTAGCGGTGATCCCTACAATGAGCAGTTCTTC
>TRBJ1-6|-|few|TRBV5-5
CASSLGQEYSPLHF
TGTGCCAGCAGCTTGGGCCAGGAGTATTCACCCCTCCACTTT
>TRBJ2-7|TRBD1|-|TRBV20-1
CSARGDTKTGSSYEQYF
TGCAGTGCTAGGGGGGATACTAAGACAGGGAGCTCCTACGAGCAGTACTTC
>TRBJ2-7|TRBD1|few|TRBV15
CATSNRDRGSYEQYF
TGTGCCACCAGCAACCGGGACAGGGGCTCCTACGAGCAGTACTTC
>TRBJ1-3|-|-|TRBV12-3/TRBV12-4
CASSWPAGNTIYF
TGTGCCAGCAGTTGGCCGGCTGGAAACACCATATATTTT
>TRBJ2-3|-|many|TRBV7-3
CASSLRSGAPSTDTQYF
TGTGCCAGCAGCTTAAGATCCGGAGCGCCTAGCACAGATACGCAGTATTTT
>TRBJ2-1|-|few|TRBV12-3/TRBV12-4
CASSPGVGDNEQFF
TGTGCCAGCAGTCCAGGAGTTGGGGACAATGAGCAGTTCTTC
>TRBJ2-1|TRBD1|-|TRBV29-1
CSVEGLGQGGSEQFF
TGCAGCGTTGAAGGGCTTGGACAGGGAGGCAGTGAGCAGTTCTTC
>TRBJ2-7|TRBD2|few|TRBV11-2
CASSLYAGGNYEQYF
TGTGCCAGCAGCTTATATGCGGGGGGGAACTACGAGCAGTACTTC
>TRBJ2-5|-|few|TRBV6-2/TRBV6-3
CASRQLKTQYF
TGTGCCAGCAGACAATTAAAGACCCAGTACTTC
>TRBJ1-1|-|few|TRBV5-6
CASSRPRTAMNTEAFF
TGTGCCAGCAGCCGACCCCGGACAGCGATGAACACTGAAGCTTTCTTT
>TRBJ2-1|-|few|TRBV29-1
CSVGIFRSYNEQFF
TGCAGCGTTGGGATTTTTAGGAGCTACAATGAGCAGTTCTTC
>TRBJ1-5|TRBD1|few|TRBV5-1
CASSLAPQGEQPQHF
TGCGCCAGCAGCTTGGCCCCCCAGGGGGAACAGCCCCAGCATTTT
>TRBJ1-5|-|few|TRBV6-1
CASSEGTGGPNQPQHF
TGTGCCAGCAGTGAGGGCACCGGGGGGCCCAATCAGCCCCAGCATTTT
>TRBJ2-1|TRBD2|few|TRBV6-5
CASSYSIGAGVKNEQFF
TGTGCCAGCAGTTACTCGATTGGGGCGGGAGTTAAGAATGAGCAGTTCTTC
>TRBJ1-2|TRBD1|few|TRBV15
CATQEGASYGYTF
TGTGCCACCCAAGAGGGGGCGTCCTATGGCTACACCTTC
>TRBJ2-1|-|-|TRBV7-3
CASSLTMGASNEQFF
TGTGCCAGCAGCTTAACGATGGGAGCTAGCAATGAGCAGTTCTTC
>TRBJ2-7|-|few|TRBV6-2/TRBV6-3
CASSAATGASYEQYF
TGTGCCAGCAGTGCCGCGACAGGCGCATCCTACGAGCAGTACTTC
>TRBJ1-5|TRBD1|few|TRBV25-1
CASSPGTGMGNQPQHF
TGTGCCAGCAGCCCCGGGACAGGGATGGGCAATCAGCCCCAGCATTTT
>TRBJ1-1|-|few|TRBV7-9
CASSPLQGTEAFF
TGTGCCAGCAGCCCCTTACAGGGAACTGAAGCTTTCTTT
>TRBJ2-5|TRBD2|-|TRBV5-1
CASSLTAGDGTQYF
TGCGCCAGCAGCTTAACGGCGGGGGACGGGACCCAGTACTTC
>TRBJ1-2|-|few|TRBV4-1
CASSQPRRGKGYTF
TGCGCCAGCAGCCAACCGCGAAGGGGAAAAGGCTACACCTTC
>TRBJ2-1|-|many|TRBV7-9
CASSLAGGTYNEQFF
TGTGCCAGCAGCTTAGCCGGGGGCACTTACAATGAGCAGTTCTTC
>TRBJ1-2|-|-|TRBV3-1
CASRRLGNYGYTF
TGTGCCAGCCGCCGCCTAGGGAACTATGGCTACACCTTC
>TRBJ2-2|-|few|TRBV6-2/TRBV6-3
CASRPTGSTGELFF
TGTGCCAGCAGACCGACAGGTTCCACCGGGGAGCTGTTTTTT
>TRBJ1-1|-|few|TRBV29-1
CSGGLRDTEAFF
TGCAGCGGGGGTTTAAGGGACACTGAAGCTTTCTTT
>TRBJ2-7|-|-|TRBV5-6
CASSSYTYSSYEQYF
TGTGCCAGCAGCTCTTACACTTATAGTAGCTACGAGCAGTACTTC
>TRBJ2-5|-|-|TRBV12-3/TRBV12-4
CASRRMETQYF
TGTGCCAGCCGGCGCATGGAGACCCAGTACTTC
>TRBJ2-3|-|-|TRBV7-2
CASSYDSALGTDTQYF
TGTGCCAGCAGCTACGACTCGGCACTTGGCACAGATACGCAGTATTTT
>TRBJ1-2|TRBD1|few|TRBV7-2
CASSLLGQGIGYGYTF
TGTGCCAGCAGCCTCCTGGGACAGGGTATCGGCTATGGCTACACCTTC
>TRBJ2-7|TRBD2|few|TRBV20-1
CSAEGQRGPYEQYF
TGCAGTGCTGAGGGGCAGCGGGGCCCCTACGAGCAGTACTTC
>TRBJ1-1|-|many|TRBV6-2/TRBV6-3
CASRQDLNTEAFF
TGTGCCAGCCGACAGGACCTAAATACTGAAGCTTTCTTT
>TRBJ2-4|TRBD1|-|TRBV6-2/TRBV6-3
CASSYSPGQGIAKNIQYF
TGTGCCAGCAGTTACTCGCCCGGACAGGGGATCGCCAAAAACATTCAGTACTTC